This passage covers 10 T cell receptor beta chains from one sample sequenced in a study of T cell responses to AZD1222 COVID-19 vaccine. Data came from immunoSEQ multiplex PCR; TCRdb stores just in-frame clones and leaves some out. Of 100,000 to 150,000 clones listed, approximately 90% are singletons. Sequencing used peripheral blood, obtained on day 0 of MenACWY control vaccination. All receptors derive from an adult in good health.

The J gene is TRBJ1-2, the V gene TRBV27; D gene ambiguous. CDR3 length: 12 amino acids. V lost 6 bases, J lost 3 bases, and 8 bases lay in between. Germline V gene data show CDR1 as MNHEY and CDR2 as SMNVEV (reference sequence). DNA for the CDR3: TGTGCCAGCAGAGGTAGCTACTATGGCTACACCTTC. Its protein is CASRGSYYGYTF.

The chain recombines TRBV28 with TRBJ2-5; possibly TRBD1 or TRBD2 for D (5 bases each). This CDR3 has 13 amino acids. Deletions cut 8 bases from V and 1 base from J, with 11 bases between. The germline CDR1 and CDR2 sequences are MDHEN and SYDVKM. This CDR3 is CASRGQVQETQYF. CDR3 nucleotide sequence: TGTGCCAGCCGGGGCCAGGTCCAAGAGACCCAGTACTTC.

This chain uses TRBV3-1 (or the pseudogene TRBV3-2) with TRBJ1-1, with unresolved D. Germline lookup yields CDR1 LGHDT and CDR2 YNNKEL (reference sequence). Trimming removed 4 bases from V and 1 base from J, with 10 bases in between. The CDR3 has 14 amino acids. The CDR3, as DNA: TGTGCCAGCAGCCCAATCCCGGGGAACACTGAAGCTTTCTTT. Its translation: CASSPIPGNTEAFF.

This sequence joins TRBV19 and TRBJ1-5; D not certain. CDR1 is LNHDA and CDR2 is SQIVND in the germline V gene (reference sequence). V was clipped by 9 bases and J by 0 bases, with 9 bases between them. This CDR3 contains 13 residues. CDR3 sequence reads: CASTGGSNQPQHF. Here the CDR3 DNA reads TGTGCCAGCACGGGAGGTAGCAATCAGCCCCAGCATTTT. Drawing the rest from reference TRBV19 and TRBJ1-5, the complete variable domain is DGGITQSPKYLFRKEGQNVTLSCEQNLNHDAMYWYRQDPGQGLRLIYYSQIVNDFQKGDIAEGYSVSREKKESFPLTVTSAQKNPTAFYLCASTGGSNQPQHFGDGTRLSIL.

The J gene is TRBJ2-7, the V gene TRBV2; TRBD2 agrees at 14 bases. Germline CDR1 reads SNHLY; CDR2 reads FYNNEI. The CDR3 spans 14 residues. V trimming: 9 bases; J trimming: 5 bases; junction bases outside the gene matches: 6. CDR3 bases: TGTGCCAGTGCCGGGACTAGCGGGAGTAACGAGCAGTACTTC. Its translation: CASAGTSGSNEQYF.

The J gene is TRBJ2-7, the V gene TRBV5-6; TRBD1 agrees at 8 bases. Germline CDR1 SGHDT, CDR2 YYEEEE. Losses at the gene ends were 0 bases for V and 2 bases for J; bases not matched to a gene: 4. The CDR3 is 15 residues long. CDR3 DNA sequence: TGTGCCAGCAGCTTGGGGACAGGGCCACCCTACGAGCAGTACTTC. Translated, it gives CASSLGTGPPYEQYF.

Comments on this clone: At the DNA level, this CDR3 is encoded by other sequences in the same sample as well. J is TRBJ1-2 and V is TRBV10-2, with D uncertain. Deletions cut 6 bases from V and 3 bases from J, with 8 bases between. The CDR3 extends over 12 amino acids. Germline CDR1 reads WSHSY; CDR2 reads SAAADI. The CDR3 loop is CASRRDDYGYTF. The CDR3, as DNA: TGCGCCAGCAGGCGGGATGACTATGGCTACACCTTC.

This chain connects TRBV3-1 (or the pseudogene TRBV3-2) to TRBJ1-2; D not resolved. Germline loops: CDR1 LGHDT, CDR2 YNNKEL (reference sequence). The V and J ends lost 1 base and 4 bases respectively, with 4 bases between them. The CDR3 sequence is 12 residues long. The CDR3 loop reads CASSQARYGYTF. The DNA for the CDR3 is TGTGCCAGCAGCCAAGCCCGCTATGGCTACACCTTC.

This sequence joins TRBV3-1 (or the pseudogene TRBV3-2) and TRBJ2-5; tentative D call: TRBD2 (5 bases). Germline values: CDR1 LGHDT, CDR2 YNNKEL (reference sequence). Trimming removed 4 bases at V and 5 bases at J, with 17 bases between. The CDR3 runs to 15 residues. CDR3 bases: TGTGCCAGCAGCCCCCTGTCGGGGAGTGGGGAGACCCAGTACTTC. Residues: CASSPLSGSGETQYF.

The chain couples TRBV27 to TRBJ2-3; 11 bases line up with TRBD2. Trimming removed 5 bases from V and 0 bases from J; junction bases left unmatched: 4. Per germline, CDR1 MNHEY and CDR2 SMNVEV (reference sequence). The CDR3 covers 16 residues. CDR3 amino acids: CASSPGLAGSTDTQYF. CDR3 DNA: TGTGCCAGCAGTCCCGGACTAGCGGGTAGCACAGATACGCAGTATTTT.